The source of this T cell receptor beta chain is a study of CD8 T cells in ankylosing spondylitis. General study findings and limits: The study identified a TCR beta motif of several highly homologous variants that appeared characteristic of ankylosing spondylitis blood. Several of the motif variants were reported before in synovial fluid and blood from reactive arthritis.

As for this clonotype: What it binds is unknown.

One entry per CDR3 protein results from TCRdb running MiXCR on the 5' RACE reads. In the table there are some 700,000 distinct CDR3 sequences, under 20% of which are singletons. This CDR3 is built from 16 residues. From germline, CDR1 is MGHRA and CDR2 YSYEKL. V lost 1 base and J 3 bases, leaving 15 bases between the germline ends. This receptor was obtained from a male donor with ankylosing spondylitis. The chain joins TRBV4-1 to TRBJ1-1; D remains ambiguous. Sequencing was performed on blood, either unsorted or a sorted T cell fraction (not recorded which). CDR3 coding DNA: TGCGCCAGCAGCCAAGGTCAGCCAGGTTGGGACACTGAAGCTTTCTTT. This encodes CASSQGQPGWDTEAFF.